The T cell receptor (beta chain) under discussion was sequenced for a study of T cell repertoires in cytomegalovirus infection (dated by TCRdb to between 2018 and 2021). Study-wide context: The peptide stimulations were aimed at well-studied HLA-B-restricted epitopes as well as recently identified HLA-C-restricted CMV epitopes, whose presentation resists viral immunomodulation. The HLA type of each donor mattered for the analysis, because public TCR beta signatures pointed to carriage of CMV infection along with the matching HLA type.

The treatment or condition label, read with the paper, signifies: in vitro stimulation with specific CMV peptide epitopes to enrich CMV-specific T cells. The reads were generated on an Illumina HiSeq 1500. The public sequencing data were trimmed at Q25 with fastp and processed into clonotypes with MiXCR by TCRdb, which kept only in-frame beta chains. Each CDR3 protein appears once, grouped with its most common genes and DNA. The sample table lists approximately 910,000 distinct CDR3 sequences, approximately 31% of them with a count of one. The ten largest clones represent over 12% of the sample. The CDR3 goes from the cysteine to the phenylalanine over 16 residues. Kept here is only the CDR3 DNA, which spans 48 bases and is read in frame from base 1. The germline V gene (reference sequence) yields SEHNR for CDR1 and FQNEAQ for CDR2. At the junction V is shortened by 4 bases and J by 8 bases; bases outside the gene matches: 12.

What the work shows at the level of the full study, not this receptor alone: Carriers of CMV infection plus the relevant HLA type were discriminated by the cumulative frequency of public TCR beta family members in the study cohort and in an independent approximately 350-donor cohort. In the ex vivo response, HLA-C-restricted CMV-specific TCR beta clonotypes were dominant, and in two of eight donors the single most frequent clonotype came from this HLA-C-restricted group.

Of note for this clonotype: The antigen it binds to is not known. Per-nucleotide qualities are absent, and no much larger clonotype sits a single base away.

This sequence originates from a human donor in good health (CMV status not recorded). Some clones in this sample may be carry-over from other donors' samples. The chain is assembled from TRBV7-9 and TRBJ1-4; TRBD1 aligns with 8 central bases. The sequences come from cultured CD8+ T cells from PBMCs, collected from culture after CMV antigen stimulation. The CDR3 corresponds to CASSSPDRGLGEKLFF. The nucleotides read TGTGCCAGCAGCTCCCCCGACAGGGGATTAGGGGAAAAACTGTTTTTT.